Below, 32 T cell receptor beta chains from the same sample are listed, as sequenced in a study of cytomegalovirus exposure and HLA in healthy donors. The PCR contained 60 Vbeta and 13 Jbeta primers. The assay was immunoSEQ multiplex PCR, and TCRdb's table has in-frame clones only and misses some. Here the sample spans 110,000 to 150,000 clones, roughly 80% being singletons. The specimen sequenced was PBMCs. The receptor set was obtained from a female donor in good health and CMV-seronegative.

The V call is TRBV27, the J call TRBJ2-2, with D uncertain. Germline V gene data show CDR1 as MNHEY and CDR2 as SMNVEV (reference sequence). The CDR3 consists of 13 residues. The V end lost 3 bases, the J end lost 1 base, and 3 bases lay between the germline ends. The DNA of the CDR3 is TGTGCCAGCAGTTTTAGGAACACCGGGGAGCTGTTTTTT. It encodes CASSFRNTGELFF.

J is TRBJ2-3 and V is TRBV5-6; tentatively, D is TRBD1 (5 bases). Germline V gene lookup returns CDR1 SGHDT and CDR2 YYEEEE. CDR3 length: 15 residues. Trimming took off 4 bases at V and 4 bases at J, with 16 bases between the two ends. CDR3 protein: CASSPQRGWADTQYF. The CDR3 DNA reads TGTGCCAGCAGCCCTCAAAGGGGATGGGCAGATACGCAGTATTTT.

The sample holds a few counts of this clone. The CDR3 protein is CASSSPGLAGGGLAYEQYF. As DNA, the CDR3 is TGTGCCAGCAGTTCCCCAGGGCTAGCGGGAGGTGGTTTGGCCTACGAGCAGTACTTC. The chain employs TRBV28 and TRBJ2-7, with TRBD2 matching 11 bases. V was pared by 4 bases and J by 2 bases, with 16 bases of the junction left unmatched. Germline V CDR1 and CDR2: MDHEN, SYDVKM. This CDR3 has 19 amino acids.

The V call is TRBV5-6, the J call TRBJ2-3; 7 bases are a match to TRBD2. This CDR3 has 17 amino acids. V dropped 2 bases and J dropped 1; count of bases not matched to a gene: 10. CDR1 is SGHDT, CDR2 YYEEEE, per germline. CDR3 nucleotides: TGTGCCAGCAGCTTTTCGGGAGGATGGGACGGCACAGATACGCAGTATTTT. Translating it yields CASSFSGGWDGTDTQYF.

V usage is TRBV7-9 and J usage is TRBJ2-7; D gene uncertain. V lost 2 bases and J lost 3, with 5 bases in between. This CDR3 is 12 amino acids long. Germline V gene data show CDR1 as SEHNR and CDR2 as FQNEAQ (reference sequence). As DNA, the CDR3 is TGTGCCAGCAGCTTATCCAGCTACGAGCAGTACTTC. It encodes CASSLSSYEQYF.

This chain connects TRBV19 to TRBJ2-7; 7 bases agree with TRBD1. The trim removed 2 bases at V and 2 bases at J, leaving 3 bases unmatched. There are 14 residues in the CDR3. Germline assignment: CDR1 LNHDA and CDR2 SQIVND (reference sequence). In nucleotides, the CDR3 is TGTGCCAGTAGTATACTGGGACAGACCTACGAGCAGTACTTC. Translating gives CASSILGQTYEQYF.

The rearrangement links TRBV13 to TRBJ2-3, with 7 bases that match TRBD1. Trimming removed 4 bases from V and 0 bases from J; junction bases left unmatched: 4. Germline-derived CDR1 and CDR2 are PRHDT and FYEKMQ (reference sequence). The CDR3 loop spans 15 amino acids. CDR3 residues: CASSSTGPSTDTQYF. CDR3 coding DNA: TGTGCCAGCAGCTCGACAGGGCCAAGCACAGATACGCAGTATTTT. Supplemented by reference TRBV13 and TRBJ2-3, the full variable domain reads AAGVIQSPRHLIKEKRETATLKCYPIPRHDTVYWYQQGPGQDPQFLISFYEKMQSDKGSIPDRFSAQQFSDYHSELNMSSLELGDSALYFCASSSTGPSTDTQYFGPGTRLTVL.

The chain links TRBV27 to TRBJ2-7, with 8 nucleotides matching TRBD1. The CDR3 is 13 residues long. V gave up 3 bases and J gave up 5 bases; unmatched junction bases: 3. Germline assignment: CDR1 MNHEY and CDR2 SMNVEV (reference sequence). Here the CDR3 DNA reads TGTGCCAGCAGTTTGACAGGGGTAAACGAGCAGTACTTC. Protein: CASSLTGVNEQYF.

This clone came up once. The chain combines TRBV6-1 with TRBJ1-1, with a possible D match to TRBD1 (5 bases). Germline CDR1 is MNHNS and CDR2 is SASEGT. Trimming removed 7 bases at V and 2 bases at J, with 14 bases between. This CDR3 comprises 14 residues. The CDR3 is CASKLSRVNTEAFF. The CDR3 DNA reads TGTGCCAGCAAGTTGAGCAGGGTCAACACTGAAGCTTTCTTT.

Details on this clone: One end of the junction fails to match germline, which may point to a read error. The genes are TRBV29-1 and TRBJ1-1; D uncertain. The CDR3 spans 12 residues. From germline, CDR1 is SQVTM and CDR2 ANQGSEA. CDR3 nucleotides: TGCAGGGTTGAAGATCTAGAGACTGAAGCTTTCTTT. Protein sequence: CRVEDLETEAFF.

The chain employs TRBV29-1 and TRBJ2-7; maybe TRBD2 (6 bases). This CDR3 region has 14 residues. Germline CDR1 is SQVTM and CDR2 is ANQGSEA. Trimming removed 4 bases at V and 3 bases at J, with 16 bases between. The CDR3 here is CSVGGTLRLYEQYF. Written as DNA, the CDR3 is TGCAGCGTTGGCGGGACCCTCAGGCTCTACGAGCAGTACTTC.

CDR3 protein: CASSQGLGLAGDEQFF. CDR3 nucleotide sequence: TGCGCCAGCAGCCAAGGGCTAGGACTAGCGGGAGATGAGCAGTTCTTC. V is TRBV4-1 and J is TRBJ2-1, with 13 bases fitting TRBD2. Trimming at V came to 1 base and at J to 8 bases, leaving 5 bases not matched to a gene. CDR3 length: 16 residues. The germline CDR1 and CDR2 sequences are MGHRA and YSYEKL.

The CDR3: CAWSPAGFNYGYTF. CDR3 DNA sequence: TGTGCCTGGAGCCCTGCGGGGTTTAACTATGGCTACACCTTC. The rearrangement joins TRBV30 to TRBJ1-2; no clear D. Germline V gene data show CDR1 as GTSNPN and CDR2 as SVGIG (reference sequence). V was clipped by 3 bases and J by 1 base, with 12 bases between them. The length of the CDR3 is 14 residues.

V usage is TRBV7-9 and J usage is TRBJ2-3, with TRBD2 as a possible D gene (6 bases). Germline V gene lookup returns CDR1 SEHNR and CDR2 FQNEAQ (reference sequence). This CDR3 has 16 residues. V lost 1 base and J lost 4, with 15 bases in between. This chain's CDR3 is CASSLGGGKVADTQYF. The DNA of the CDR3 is TGTGCCAGCAGCTTAGGAGGCGGGAAGGTAGCAGATACGCAGTATTTT.

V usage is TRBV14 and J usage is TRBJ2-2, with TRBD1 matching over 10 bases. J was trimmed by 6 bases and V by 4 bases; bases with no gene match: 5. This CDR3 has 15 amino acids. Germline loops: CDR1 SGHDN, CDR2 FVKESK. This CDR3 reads CASSPRTGGPGELFF. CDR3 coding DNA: TGTGCCAGCAGCCCCCGGACAGGGGGTCCCGGGGAGCTGTTTTTT.

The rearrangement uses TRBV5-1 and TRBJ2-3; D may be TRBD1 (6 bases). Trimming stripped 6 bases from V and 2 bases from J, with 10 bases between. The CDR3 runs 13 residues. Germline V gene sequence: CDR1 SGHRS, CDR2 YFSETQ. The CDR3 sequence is CASNRDTTDTQYF. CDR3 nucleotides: TGCGCCAGCAATCGGGACACCACAGATACGCAGTATTTT.

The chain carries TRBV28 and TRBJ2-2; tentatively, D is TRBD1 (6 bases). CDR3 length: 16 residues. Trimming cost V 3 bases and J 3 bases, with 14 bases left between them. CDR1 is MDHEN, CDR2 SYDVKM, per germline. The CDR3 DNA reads TGTGCCAGCAGTTTCAGGGCAGGGGCATACACCGGGGAGCTGTTTTTT. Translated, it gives CASSFRAGAYTGELFF.

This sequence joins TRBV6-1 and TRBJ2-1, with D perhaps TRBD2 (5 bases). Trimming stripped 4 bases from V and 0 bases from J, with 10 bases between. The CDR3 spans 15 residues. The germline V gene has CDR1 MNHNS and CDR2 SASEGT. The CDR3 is CASSGRTGSYNEQFF. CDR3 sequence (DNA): TGTGCCAGCAGTGGGAGGACTGGCTCCTACAATGAGCAGTTCTTC.

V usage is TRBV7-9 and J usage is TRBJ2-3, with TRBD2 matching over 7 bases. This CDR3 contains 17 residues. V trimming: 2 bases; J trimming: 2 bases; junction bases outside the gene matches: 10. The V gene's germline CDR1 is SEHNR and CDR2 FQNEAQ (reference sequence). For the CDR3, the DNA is TGTGCCAGCAGCTTATCTGGTAAAAGGGACTACACAGATACGCAGTATTTT. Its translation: CASSLSGKRDYTDTQYF.

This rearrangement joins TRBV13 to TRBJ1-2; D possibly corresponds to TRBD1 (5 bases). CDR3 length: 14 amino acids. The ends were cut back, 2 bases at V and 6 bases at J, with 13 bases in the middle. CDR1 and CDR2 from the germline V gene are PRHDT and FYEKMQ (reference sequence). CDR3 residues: CASSLMSSGDGYTF. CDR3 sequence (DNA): TGTGCCAGCAGCTTAATGTCCTCGGGGGATGGCTACACCTTC.

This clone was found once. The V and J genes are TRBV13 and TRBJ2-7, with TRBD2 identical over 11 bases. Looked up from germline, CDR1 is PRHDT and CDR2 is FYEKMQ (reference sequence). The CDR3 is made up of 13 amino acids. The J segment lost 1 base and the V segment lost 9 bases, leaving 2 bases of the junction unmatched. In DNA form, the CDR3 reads TGTGCCAGTCGGACTAGCGGGTCCTACGAGCAGTACTTC. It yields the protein CASRTSGSYEQYF.

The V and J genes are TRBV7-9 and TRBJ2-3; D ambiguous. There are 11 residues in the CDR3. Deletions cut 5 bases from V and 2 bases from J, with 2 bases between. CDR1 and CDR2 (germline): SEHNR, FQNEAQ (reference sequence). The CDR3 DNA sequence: TGTGCCAGCAGCCTCACAGATACGCAGTATTTT. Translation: CASSLTDTQYF.

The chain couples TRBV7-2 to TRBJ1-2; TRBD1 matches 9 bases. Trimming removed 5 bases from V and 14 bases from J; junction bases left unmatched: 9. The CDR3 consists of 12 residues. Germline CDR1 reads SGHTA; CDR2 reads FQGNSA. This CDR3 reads CASSTSTGGGTF. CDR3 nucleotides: TGTGCCAGCAGCACCTCGACAGGGGGGGGGACCTTC.

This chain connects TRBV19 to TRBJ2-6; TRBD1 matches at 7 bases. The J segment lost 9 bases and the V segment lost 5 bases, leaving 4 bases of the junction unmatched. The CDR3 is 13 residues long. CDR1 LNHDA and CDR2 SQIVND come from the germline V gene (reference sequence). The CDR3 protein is CASSVTGINVLTF. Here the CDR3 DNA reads TGTGCCAGTAGTGTGACAGGGATCAACGTCCTGACTTTC.

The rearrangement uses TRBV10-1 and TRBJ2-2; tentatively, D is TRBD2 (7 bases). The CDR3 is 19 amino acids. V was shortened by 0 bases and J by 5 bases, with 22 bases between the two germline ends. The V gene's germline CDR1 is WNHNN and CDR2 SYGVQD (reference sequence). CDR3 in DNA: TGCGCCAGCAGTGAGTCCCGGGGGGCCGGGACTCTATTAACCGGGGAGCTGTTTTTT. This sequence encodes CASSESRGAGTLLTGELFF.

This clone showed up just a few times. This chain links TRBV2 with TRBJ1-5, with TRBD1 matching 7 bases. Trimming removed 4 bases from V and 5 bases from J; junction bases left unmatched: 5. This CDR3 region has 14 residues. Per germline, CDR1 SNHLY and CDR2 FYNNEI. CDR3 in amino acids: CASSGTGSYQPQHF. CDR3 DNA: TGTGCCAGCAGTGGGACAGGTTCGTATCAGCCCCAGCATTTT.

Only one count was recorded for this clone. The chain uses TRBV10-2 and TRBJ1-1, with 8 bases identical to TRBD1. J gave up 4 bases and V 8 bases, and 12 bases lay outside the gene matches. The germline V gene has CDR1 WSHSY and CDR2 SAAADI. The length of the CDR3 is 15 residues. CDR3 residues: CASAPTGTGGTEAFF. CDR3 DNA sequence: TGCGCCAGCGCTCCTACCGGGACAGGCGGCACTGAAGCTTTCTTT.

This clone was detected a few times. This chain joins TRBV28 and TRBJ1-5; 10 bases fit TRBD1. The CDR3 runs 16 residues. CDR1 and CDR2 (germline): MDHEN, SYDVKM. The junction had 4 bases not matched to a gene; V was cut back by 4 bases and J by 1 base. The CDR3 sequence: CASSSWDRGSNQPQHF. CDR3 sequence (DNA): TGTGCCAGCAGTTCCTGGGACAGGGGAAGCAATCAGCCCCAGCATTTT. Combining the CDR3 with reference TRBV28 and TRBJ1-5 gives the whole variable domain DVKVTQSSRYLVKRTGEKVFLECVQDMDHENMFWYRQDPGLGLRLIYFSYDVKMKEKGDIPEGYSVSREKKERFSLILESASTNQTSMYLCASSSWDRGSNQPQHFGDGTRLSIL.

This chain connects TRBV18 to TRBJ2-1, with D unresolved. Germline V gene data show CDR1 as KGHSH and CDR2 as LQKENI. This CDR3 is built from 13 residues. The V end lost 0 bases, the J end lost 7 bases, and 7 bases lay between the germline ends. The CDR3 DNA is TGTGCCAGCTCACCACCGGTCACTAATGAGCAGTTCTTC. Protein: CASSPPVTNEQFF.

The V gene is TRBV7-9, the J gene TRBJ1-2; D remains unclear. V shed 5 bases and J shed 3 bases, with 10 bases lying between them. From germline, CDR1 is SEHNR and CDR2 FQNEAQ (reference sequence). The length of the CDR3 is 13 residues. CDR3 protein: CASSQMGDYGYTF. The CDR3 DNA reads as TGTGCCAGCAGCCAAATGGGAGACTATGGCTACACCTTC.

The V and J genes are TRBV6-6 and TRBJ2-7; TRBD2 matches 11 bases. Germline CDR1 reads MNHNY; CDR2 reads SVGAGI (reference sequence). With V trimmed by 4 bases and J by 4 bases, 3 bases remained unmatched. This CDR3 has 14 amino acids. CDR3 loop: CASSLAGGEYEQYF. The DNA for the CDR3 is TGTGCCAGCAGTTTAGCGGGAGGGGAATACGAGCAGTACTTC.

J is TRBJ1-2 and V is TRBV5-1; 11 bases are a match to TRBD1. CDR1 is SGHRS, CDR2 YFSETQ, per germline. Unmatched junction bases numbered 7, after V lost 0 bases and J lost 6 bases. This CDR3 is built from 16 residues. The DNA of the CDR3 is TGCGCCAGCAGCTTGGCCGGGACAGGGGGATGGGATGGCTACACCTTC. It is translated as CASSLAGTGGWDGYTF. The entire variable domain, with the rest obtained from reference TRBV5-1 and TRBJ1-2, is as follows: KAGVTQTPRYLIKTRGQQVTLSCSPISGHRSVSWYQQTPGQGLQFLFEYFSETQRNKGNFPGRFSGRQFSNSRSEMNVSTLELGDSALYLCASSLAGTGGWDGYTFGSGTRLTVV.